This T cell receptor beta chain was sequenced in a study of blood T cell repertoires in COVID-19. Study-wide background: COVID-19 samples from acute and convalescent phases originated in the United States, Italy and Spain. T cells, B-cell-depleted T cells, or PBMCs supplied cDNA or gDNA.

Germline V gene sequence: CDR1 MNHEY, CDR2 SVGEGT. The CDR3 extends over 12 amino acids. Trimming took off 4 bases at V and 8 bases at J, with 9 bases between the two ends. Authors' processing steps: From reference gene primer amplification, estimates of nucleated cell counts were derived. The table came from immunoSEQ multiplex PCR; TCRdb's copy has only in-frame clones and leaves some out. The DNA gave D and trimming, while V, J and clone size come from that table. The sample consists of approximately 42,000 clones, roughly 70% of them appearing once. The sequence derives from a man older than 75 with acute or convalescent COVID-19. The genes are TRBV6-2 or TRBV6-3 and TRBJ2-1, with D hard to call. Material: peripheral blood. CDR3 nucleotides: TGTGCCAGCAGTTCCCAAAGCTATGAGCAGTTCTTC. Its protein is CASSSQSYEQFF.